These T cell receptor beta chains were read from a single sample in a study of CD8 T cells in ankylosing spondylitis. TCRdb ran MiXCR on the 5' RACE reads and lists one entry per CDR3 protein. The data hold around 330,000 distinct CDR3 sequences, with around a tenth observed a single time. Sequenced: blood, either unsorted or a sorted T cell fraction (not recorded which). These receptors all stem from a female donor with ankylosing spondylitis or in good health (not recorded which). The CDR3 runs from the conserved cysteine through the conserved F or W. Each record gives: clone size, V gene, J gene, D gene, CDR3 DNA, CDR3 protein. A D gene is named only where the DNA matches it firmly. A row's size may be missing; if present it is once, few, many or a size class.

clone size: many; V gene: TRBV5-1; J gene: TRBJ2-3; D gene: NA; CDR3 DNA: TGCGCCAGCAGCTTGGTGGCAGATACGCAGTATTTT; CDR3 protein: CASSLVADTQYF
clone size: many; V gene: TRBV9; J gene: TRBJ2-1; D gene: TRBD2; CDR3 DNA: TGTGCCAGCAGCGTAGTGGTTAGCGGGCCCTACAATGAGCAGTTCTTC; CDR3 protein: CASSVVVSGPYNEQFF
clone size: many; V gene: TRBV7-9; J gene: TRBJ1-6; D gene: NA; CDR3 DNA: TGTGCCAGCAGCGCCTTAGGGGCCTCCTATAATTCACCCCTCCACTTT; CDR3 protein: CASSALGASYNSPLHF
clone size: NA; V gene: TRBV20-1; J gene: TRBJ1-5; D gene: NA; CDR3 DNA: TGCAGTGCTAGGGCGGGGAAGAATCAGCCCCAGCATTTT; CDR3 protein: CSARAGKNQPQHF
clone size: many; V gene: TRBV5-1; J gene: TRBJ2-7; D gene: NA; CDR3 DNA: TGCGCCAGCAGCTCCCCAACGGGTAGCTACGAGCAGTACTTC; CDR3 protein: CASSSPTGSYEQYF
clone size: many; V gene: TRBV5-6; J gene: TRBJ2-1; D gene: NA; CDR3 DNA: TGTGCCAGCAGCTTAGGTGGCGGGGGCCCCTACAATGAGCAGTTCTTC; CDR3 protein: CASSLGGGGPYNEQFF
clone size: many; V gene: TRBV10-3; J gene: TRBJ1-5; D gene: NA; CDR3 DNA: TGTGCCATCAGCCACTCGGGAGGGGATGGACAGCCCCAGCATTTT; CDR3 protein: CAISHSGGDGQPQHF
clone size: few; V gene: TRBV6-2/TRBV6-3; J gene: TRBJ1-5; D gene: NA; CDR3 DNA: TGTGCCAGCAGTAACCCAGTCCAGCCCCAGCATTTT; CDR3 protein: CASSNPVQPQHF
clone size: many; V gene: TRBV3-1; J gene: TRBJ1-2; D gene: NA; CDR3 DNA: TGTGCCAGCAGCCAGACAGGAAACTATGGCTACACCTTC; CDR3 protein: CASSQTGNYGYTF
clone size: many; V gene: TRBV7-9; J gene: TRBJ2-1; D gene: TRBD2; CDR3 DNA: TGTGCCAGCAGCTTCGGGACTACCTACAATGAGCAGTTCTTC; CDR3 protein: CASSFGTTYNEQFF
clone size: many; V gene: TRBV29-1; J gene: TRBJ2-3; D gene: TRBD2; CDR3 DNA: TGCAGCGTTGTGCCACTAGCGACTAGCACAGATACGCAGTATTTT; CDR3 protein: CSVVPLATSTDTQYF
clone size: many; V gene: TRBV7-9; J gene: TRBJ1-4; D gene: NA; CDR3 DNA: TGTGCCAGCAGCGCGGGATTCGGGAATGAAAAACTGTTTTTT; CDR3 protein: CASSAGFGNEKLFF
clone size: few; V gene: TRBV10-3; J gene: TRBJ2-5; D gene: TRBD1; CDR3 DNA: TGTGCCATCAGTAAGGGGACAGGGGGCGAGGAGACCCAGTACTTC; CDR3 protein: CAISKGTGGEETQYF
clone size: NA; V gene: TRBV18; J gene: TRBJ1-6; D gene: NA; CDR3 DNA: TGTGCCAGCTCACTACCATCAAGGGATTCACCCCTCCACTTT; CDR3 protein: CASSLPSRDSPLHF
clone size: NA; V gene: TRBV13; J gene: TRBJ2-2; D gene: NA; CDR3 DNA: TGTGCCAGCAGCTTATATGGGATACTACAGGGCTCCGGGGAGCTGTTTTTT; CDR3 protein: CASSLYGILQGSGELFF
clone size: NA; V gene: TRBV20-1; J gene: TRBJ2-7; D gene: NA; CDR3 DNA: TGCAGTGCTAGACGACAGCCGACGATGGCTGGTGGCGAGCAGTACTTC; CDR3 protein: CSARRQPTMAGGEQYF
clone size: many; V gene: TRBV7-9; J gene: TRBJ1-3; D gene: TRBD1; CDR3 DNA: TGTGCCAGCGCCCGGGACAGGGCTTCTGGAAACACCATATATTTT; CDR3 protein: CASARDRASGNTIYF
clone size: NA; V gene: TRBV28; J gene: TRBJ1-5; D gene: TRBD1; CDR3 DNA: TGTGCCAGCAGTTTAGGTAGACAGGGCCGGAGCAATCAGCCCCAGCATTTT; CDR3 protein: CASSLGRQGRSNQPQHF
clone size: many; V gene: TRBV12-3/TRBV12-4; J gene: TRBJ1-5; D gene: NA; CDR3 DNA: TGTGCCAGCAGTTTTGGGGAATCTAGCAATCAGCCCCAGCATTTT; CDR3 protein: CASSFGESSNQPQHF
clone size: NA; V gene: TRBV7-3; J gene: TRBJ1-2; D gene: NA; CDR3 DNA: TGTGCCAGCAGCGTGACGCACCTCCAGGGCTTCACCTTC; CDR3 protein: CASSVTHLQGFTF
clone size: NA; V gene: TRBV5-4; J gene: TRBJ2-5; D gene: NA; CDR3 DNA: TGTGCCAGCAGCTCGCCGCGGGACCAAGAGACCCAGTACTTC; CDR3 protein: CASSSPRDQETQYF
clone size: many; V gene: TRBV20-1; J gene: TRBJ2-1; D gene: TRBD2; CDR3 DNA: TGCAGTGCCGCCCGGACTAGCGGGAGGTTCGCCAATGAGCAGTTCTTC; CDR3 protein: CSAARTSGRFANEQFF
clone size: NA; V gene: TRBV27; J gene: TRBJ2-2; D gene: TRBD2; CDR3 DNA: TGTGCCAGCAGTTTAGGACTCTCTAGCGGGAGACCTAAGAACACCGGGGAGCTGTTTTTT; CDR3 protein: CASSLGLSSGRPKNTGELFF
clone size: many; V gene: TRBV5-5; J gene: TRBJ2-7; D gene: TRBD1; CDR3 DNA: TGTGCCAGCAGCTTGGAGAGACAGGGGTACGAGCAGTACTTC; CDR3 protein: CASSLERQGYEQYF
clone size: NA; V gene: TRBV7-9; J gene: TRBJ1-1; D gene: NA; CDR3 DNA: TGTGCCAGTAACTTCGGAGGGAACACTGAAGCTTTCTTT; CDR3 protein: CASNFGGNTEAFF
clone size: many; V gene: TRBV20-1; J gene: TRBJ2-4; D gene: TRBD1; CDR3 DNA: TGCAGTGCTAGAGCGGACAGGCGGCTTGAGAAAAACATTCAGTACTTC; CDR3 protein: CSARADRRLEKNIQYF
clone size: NA; V gene: TRBV20-1; J gene: TRBJ2-5; D gene: TRBD2; CDR3 DNA: TGCAGTGCTACTCCCCCCGGCGAAGGGGGACTAGCGGGAGTGGGCCCTTACCAAGAGACCCAGTACTTC; CDR3 protein: CSATPPGEGGLAGVGPYQETQYF
clone size: many; V gene: TRBV7-8; J gene: TRBJ1-1; D gene: NA; CDR3 DNA: TGTGCCAGCAGCTTCGTGCAGGGAACCAGTATAGCGAACACTGAAGCTTTCTTT; CDR3 protein: CASSFVQGTSIANTEAFF
clone size: NA; V gene: TRBV5-6; J gene: TRBJ2-1; D gene: TRBD2; CDR3 DNA: TGTGCCAGCAGCGCCCCCGGGACTAGCCGTGTTAATGAGCAGTTCTTC; CDR3 protein: CASSAPGTSRVNEQFF
clone size: many; V gene: TRBV28; J gene: TRBJ1-6; D gene: NA; CDR3 DNA: TGTGCCAGCAGTTTGGGCAGGGCGTCCGGTTATTCACCCCTCCACTTT; CDR3 protein: CASSLGRASGYSPLHF
clone size: few; V gene: TRBV20-1; J gene: TRBJ2-1; D gene: TRBD2; CDR3 DNA: TGCAGTGCTAGAGAGAGCGGGGTAACCTACAATGAGCAGTTCTTC; CDR3 protein: CSARESGVTYNEQFF